The present T cell receptor beta chain was sequenced within a study of T-cell memory formation after mild COVID-19. Study results and caveats: That cross-reactive memory joined was suggested by some responding clones appearing in pre-infection memory. Clones that contracted from day 15 to 85 were balanced CD4/CD8, while later expanders leaned CD4+.

This clonotype appeared a few times. The antigen remains undetermined. Trimming took off 1 base at V and 0 bases at J, with 10 bases between the two ends. In germline, CDR1 is SGHTA, CDR2 FQGNSA. This CDR3 has 15 amino acids. The 5'RACE method, run with constant-segment primers, produced TCR alpha and TCR beta cDNA libraries (carrying sample barcodes and UMIs). TCRdb analysed the 5' RACE reads with MiXCR anew, one entry per CDR3 protein. The top ten clones hold 20% to 25% of a sample with around 390,000 distinct CDR3 sequences, roughly 15% of them seen once. This sequence originates from a man in his late teens or twenties who had mild COVID-19 (a few samples of this study predate the infection). Cell type and time point are not known. The chain is built from TRBV7-2 and TRBJ2-7, with TRBD1 as a possible D gene (5 bases). The sequenced material came from PBMCs or a T cell subset sorted from them (not recorded which). CDR3: CASSLGGPSSYEQYF. Here the CDR3 DNA reads TGTGCCAGCAGCTTAGGGGGCCCAAGCTCCTACGAGCAGTACTTC.